The clone carrying this T cell receptor beta chain showed up just once. These data belong to a study of blood T cell repertoires in COVID-19. In the study overall: The origin of the acute and convalescent COVID-19 samples was the United States, Italy and Spain.

The assay was immunoSEQ multiplex PCR, and TCRdb's table has in-frame clones only and misses some. Of about 71,000 clones listed, more than 70% are singletons. This CDR3 has 16 amino acids. The germline V gene has CDR1 MNHEY and CDR2 SMNVEV (reference sequence). Losses at the gene ends were 5 bases for V and 3 bases for J; bases not matched to a gene: 9. The source is a man older than 75 with acute or convalescent COVID-19. J is TRBJ2-3 and V is TRBV27; 9 bases match TRBD1. The sequencing sample was made of peripheral blood. The CDR3 DNA reads TGTGCCAGCAGTGCCCCCGGGACAGGGTATACAGATACGCAGTATTTT. It encodes CASSAPGTGYTDTQYF.